One sample yielded the 21 T cell receptor beta chains listed below, sequenced in a study of T-cell memory formation after mild COVID-19. TCRdb redid the calling of the 5' RACE reads with MiXCR, one entry per CDR3 protein. Of approximately 500,000 distinct CDR3 sequences listed, around 27% are singletons. Sequenced: PBMCs or a T cell subset sorted from them (not recorded which). Source of these receptors: an adult woman who had mild COVID-19 (a few samples of this study predate the infection). Cell type and time point are not known.

This clonotype occurred a few times. V is TRBV7-8 and J is TRBJ2-3, with 10 bases that match TRBD2. Trimming took 5 bases from V and 2 from J; bases not matched to a gene: 7. The CDR3 sequence is 16 residues long. Germline values: CDR1 SGHVS, CDR2 FQNEAQ. In DNA form, the CDR3 reads TGTGCCAGCAGCCCCAAAGGACTAGCGGTCACAGATACGCAGTATTTT. Encoded protein: CASSPKGLAVTDTQYF.

This clonotype was seen a few times. This chain links TRBV20-1 with TRBJ2-3, with TRBD2 matching 7 bases. Germline trimming cut 4 bases from V and 2 bases from J; bases unmatched to any gene: 6. The CDR3 runs 14 residues. The germline V gene has CDR1 DFQATT and CDR2 SNEGSKA (reference sequence). The CDR3 sequence: CSAISGLLTDTQYF. For the CDR3, the DNA is TGCAGTGCTATTAGCGGGCTACTCACAGATACGCAGTATTTT.

The chain employs TRBV7-2 and TRBJ2-1, with D perhaps being TRBD1 or TRBD2 (5 bases each). Germline V lookup: CDR1 SGHTA, CDR2 FQGNSA. The CDR3 length is 16 residues. Trimming took 2 bases from V and 9 from J, leaving 20 bases between them. CDR3 DNA sequence: TGTGCCAGCAGCTTAAATCCGGGACGCCTGTCAGGTGAGCAGTTCTTC. This sequence encodes CASSLNPGRLSGEQFF.

The V call is TRBV30, the J call TRBJ2-7; D uncertain. Germline CDR1 reads GTSNPN; CDR2 reads SVGIG (reference sequence). The V and J ends lost 0 bases and 2 bases respectively, with 5 bases between them. The CDR3 has 12 amino acids. The CDR3 is CAWSVSPYEQYF. As DNA, the CDR3 is TGTGCCTGGAGTGTTTCGCCCTACGAGCAGTACTTC.

The rearrangement links TRBV29-1 to TRBJ2-3, with no clear D. The CDR3 runs 12 residues. The V end was cut by 1 base, the J end by 0 bases, with 2 bases between. The germline V gene has CDR1 SQVTM and CDR2 ANQGSEA. The CDR3 bases are TGCAGCGTTGAAGCTAGCACAGATACGCAGTATTTT. Translating it yields CSVEASTDTQYF.

This chain links TRBV14 with TRBJ2-5, with unresolved D. Germline lookup yields CDR1 SGHDN and CDR2 FVKESK. V was shortened by 3 bases and J by 4 bases, with 15 bases between the two germline ends. The CDR3 is 15 amino acids. CDR3 amino acids: CASSHNVLWGETQYF. The CDR3 region has the DNA TGTGCCAGCAGCCACAACGTACTCTGGGGAGAGACCCAGTACTTC.

The rearrangement joins TRBV24-1 to TRBJ2-2; maybe TRBD2 (7 bases). Germline lookup yields CDR1 KGHDR and CDR2 SFDVKD. CDR3 length equals 20 residues. Trimming took off 4 bases at V and 4 bases at J, with 27 bases between the two ends. The CDR3 DNA reads as TGTGCCACCAGTGACCACCTTTGGAGACCAAACGGGGGGCGCACCGGGGAGCTGTTTTTT. Translation gives CATSDHLWRPNGGRTGELFF.

This clonotype was counted between two and nine times. V usage is TRBV30 and J usage is TRBJ2-6, with D possibly being TRBD2 (5 bases). V was shortened by 3 bases and J by 9 bases, with 15 bases between the two germline ends. Germline CDR1 reads GTSNPN; CDR2 reads SVGIG (reference sequence). The CDR3 contains 14 residues. CDR3 residues: CAWRLREYGNVLTF. The CDR3 DNA reads as TGTGCCTGGAGACTGAGGGAGTACGGCAACGTCCTGACTTTC.

Only one count was recorded for this clonotype. The CDR3 loop reads CASSPRGVGDAGQSYEQYF. The CDR3 DNA reads as TGTGCCAGCTCGCCAAGGGGTGTGGGCGATGCGGGACAGTCCTACGAGCAGTACTTC. The J gene is TRBJ2-7, the V gene TRBV18, with D tentatively TRBD1 (7 bases). The germline V gene encodes CDR1 KGHSH and CDR2 LQKENI. V gave up 6 bases and J gave up 1 base, with 28 bases separating them. This CDR3 is built from 19 residues.

This chain uses TRBV12-3 or TRBV12-4 with TRBJ2-3; TRBD2 aligns across 7 bases. Germline trimming cut 6 bases from V and 4 bases from J; bases unmatched to any gene: 13. The CDR3 covers 16 residues. Written as DNA, the CDR3 is TGTGCCAGCAGCCTGACTAGCAACGCCCTCTCAGATACGCAGTATTTT. It codes for CASSLTSNALSDTQYF.

This clonotype was detected only a few times. The chain has TRBV9 and TRBJ2-1; D is perhaps TRBD1 or TRBD2 (5 bases each). Trimming cost V 3 bases and J 7 bases, with 11 bases left between them. Germline V gene sequence: CDR1 SGDLS, CDR2 YYNGEE. The CDR3 loop spans 13 amino acids. The CDR3 sequence: CASSAGTGNEQFF. CDR3 nucleotides: TGTGCCAGCAGCGCCGGGACGGGGAATGAGCAGTTCTTC.

The chain links TRBV11-2 to TRBJ2-1; 8 positions match TRBD2. Germline CDR1 reads SGHAT; CDR2 reads FQNNGV. The ends lost 5 bases at V and 4 bases at J; junction bases unmatched: 13. CDR3 length: 17 residues. CDR3 in amino acids: CASSPGRGGGSYNEQFF. CDR3 bases: TGTGCCAGCAGCCCGGGGCGGGGCGGGGGGAGTTACAATGAGCAGTTCTTC.

This sequence joins TRBV11-1 and TRBJ2-1, with 11 bases fitting TRBD2. Germline lookup yields CDR1 SGHAT and CDR2 FQDESV (reference sequence). V lost 5 bases and J lost 6; bases outside the gene matches: 6. There are 15 residues in the CDR3. The CDR3 here is CASSPRTSGFNEQFF. CDR3 coding DNA: TGTGCCAGCAGCCCGAGGACTAGCGGGTTCAATGAGCAGTTCTTC.

This clonotype was seen only a few times. This chain uses TRBV25-1 with TRBJ2-3; 8 bases are shared with TRBD1. Trimming took 4 bases from V and 1 from J; bases not matched to a gene: 1. CDR1 is MGHDK, CDR2 SYGVNS, per germline. This CDR3 is built from 14 residues. CDR3 sequence reads: CASSGGQGTDTQYF. CDR3 in DNA: TGTGCCAGCAGTGGGGGACAGGGCACAGATACGCAGTATTTT.

V and J are TRBV19 and TRBJ2-3; D perhaps matches TRBD1 (5 bases). V shed 5 bases and J shed 2 bases, with 8 bases lying between them. The CDR3 totals 13 residues. CDR1 and CDR2 (germline): LNHDA, SQIVND (reference sequence). CDR3 amino acids: CASSQQATDTQYF. CDR3 bases: TGTGCCAGTAGTCAACAGGCCACAGATACGCAGTATTTT.

This clonotype has only a few counts. The V call is TRBV7-2, the J call TRBJ1-1; perhaps TRBD1 as D (5 bases). The CDR3 has 15 residues. V was clipped by 1 base and J by 2 bases, with 11 bases between them. Germline loops: CDR1 SGHTA, CDR2 FQGNSA. The DNA of the CDR3 is TGTGCCAGCAGCTTAGGTTTCAGGGTAAACACTGAAGCTTTCTTT. The encoded protein is CASSLGFRVNTEAFF.

The gene calls are TRBV5-1 and TRBJ1-6; TRBD1 might be the D (5 bases). V was cut by 7 bases and J by 0 bases, with 11 bases left in between. The length of the CDR3 is 15 residues. In germline, CDR1 is SGHRS, CDR2 YFSETQ. The CDR3 nucleotides read TGCGCCAGCGGGGAGGGGAACTCCTATAATTCACCCCTCCACTTT. It specifies CASGEGNSYNSPLHF.

This clonotype turned up a few times. The V and J genes are TRBV7-9 and TRBJ2-1; TRBD2 agrees at 9 bases. This CDR3 has 15 residues. V trimming: 1 base; J trimming: 8 bases; junction bases outside the gene matches: 6. Germline-derived CDR1 and CDR2 are SEHNR and FQNEAQ (reference sequence). In nucleotides, the CDR3 is TGTGCCAGCAGCTTAGGACTAGCGGAGGGGGATGAGCAGTTCTTC. This encodes CASSLGLAEGDEQFF.

This clonotype was found a few times. The chain couples TRBV20-1 to TRBJ2-7, with no clear D. Looked up from germline, CDR1 is DFQATT and CDR2 is SNEGSKA (reference sequence). This CDR3 is 11 amino acids long. The V end was cut by 1 base, the J end by 6 bases, with 7 bases between. In DNA form, the CDR3 reads TGCAGTGCTAGAGGGATAGGCGAGCAGTACTTC. Translated, it gives CSARGIGEQYF.

This clonotype was seen a handful of times. The J gene is TRBJ1-2, the V gene TRBV5-1; 12 bases agree with TRBD1. V gave up 2 bases and J gave up 2 bases; unmatched junction bases: 7. The CDR3 is made up of 17 amino acids. Germline lookup yields CDR1 SGHRS and CDR2 YFSETQ. The CDR3 loop reads CASSLGTGGALNYGYTF. CDR3 coding DNA: TGCGCCAGCAGCTTAGGGACAGGGGGCGCGTTGAACTATGGCTACACCTTC.

This clonotype came up a few times. CDR3 nucleotide sequence: TGTGCCAGCAGCCCGGGACTAGCGGGAGGAACCACCGGGGAGCTGTTTTTT. Amino acid sequence: CASSPGLAGGTTGELFF. The V gene is TRBV9, the J gene TRBJ2-2, with 15 bases that match TRBD2. V dropped 4 bases and J dropped 4; count of bases not matched to a gene: 5. The CDR3 has 17 amino acids. Germline CDR1 SGDLS, CDR2 YYNGEE.